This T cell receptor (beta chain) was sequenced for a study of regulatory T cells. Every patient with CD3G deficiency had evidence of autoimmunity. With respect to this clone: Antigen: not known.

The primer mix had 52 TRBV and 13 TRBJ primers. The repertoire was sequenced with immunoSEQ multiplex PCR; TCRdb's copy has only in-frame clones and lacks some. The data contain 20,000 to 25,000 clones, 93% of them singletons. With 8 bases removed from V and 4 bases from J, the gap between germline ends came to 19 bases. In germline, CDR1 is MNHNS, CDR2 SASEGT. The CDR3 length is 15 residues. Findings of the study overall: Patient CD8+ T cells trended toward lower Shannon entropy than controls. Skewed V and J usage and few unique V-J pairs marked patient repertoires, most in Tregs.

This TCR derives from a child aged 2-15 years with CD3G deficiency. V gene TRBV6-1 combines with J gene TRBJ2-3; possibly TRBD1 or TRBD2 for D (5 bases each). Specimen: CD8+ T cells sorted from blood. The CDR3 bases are TGTGCCAGCCTTAAGGGGACCCAGGCGTCAGATACGCAGTATTTT. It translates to CASLKGTQASDTQYF.